The clone carrying this T cell receptor (beta chain) was observed at least ten times. The antigen is not known. The data originate from a study of regulatory T cells in long-lasting Graves disease. The ends were cut back, 11 bases at V and 3 bases at J, with 22 bases in the middle. The V gene's germline CDR1 is LNHDA and CDR2 SQIVND (reference sequence). The CDR3 is 15 residues long. The time point is: newly diagnosed GD, antithyroid drugs for less than 3 months. Extracted RNA from PBMCs served as the source of the TCR library. HTBI primers from iRepertoire and Arm-PCR of CDR3 regions yielded the TCR beta libraries. From the multiplex PCR reads, TCRdb called clonotypes with MiXCR, one entry per CDR3 protein. The sample comprises 200,000 to 250,000 distinct CDR3 sequences, roughly 20% of which are singletons, and 12% rests with the top ten. Overall study results and limits: Public clonotype sharing was higher in persistent than newly diagnosed patients. It was possible that the small sample size reduced accuracy. TRBV28, TRBJ1-2 and TRBJ2-5 emerged as the favored segments in persistent disease.

This sample also belongs to another study, concerning T cells in Graves' hyperthyroidism and ophthalmopathy. That source notes: First-round RT-PCR of the TCR CDR3 relied on the HTBI primer set.

This sequence was found in a woman in her 30s with Graves disease. Sequenced here: peripheral blood mononuclear cells (PBMCs), sampled at new diagnosis, from a patient treated with antithyroid drugs. The V and J genes are TRBV19 and TRBJ1-1, with unresolved D. The CDR3 bases are TGTGCCTCAAATGGAGCCCCTATGAAGGACACTGAAGCTTTCTTT. This encodes CASNGAPMKDTEAFF.